The entry that follows covers one T cell receptor beta chain sequence. Measured with immunoSEQ multiplex PCR; TCRdb has only the in-frame clones, and not every one. The sample comprises 120,000 to 150,000 clones, roughly 80% of which are singletons, and about 8% rests with the top ten. The data were taken from a study of blood T cell repertoires in COVID-19. Background on the study: Nucleic acid was either cDNA or gDNA, and it came from T cells, B-cell-depleted T cells, or PBMCs.

CDR3 size: 13 residues. Germline loops: CDR1 LGHDT, CDR2 YNNKEL (reference sequence). Trimming cost V 11 bases and J 3 bases, with 16 bases left between them. The chain carries TRBV3-1 (or the pseudogene TRBV3-2) and TRBJ1-1; D possibly corresponds to TRBD1 (6 bases). The sequencing input was peripheral blood. This clonotype was obtained from a human donor with acute or convalescent COVID-19. The donor label of this sample is uncertain. The CDR3 DNA follows: TGTGCCTCTGGAGGACAGACTTACACTGAAGCTTTCTTT. Its protein product is CASGGQTYTEAFF.